Listed below are T cell receptor beta chains from one sample, sequenced in a study of cytomegalovirus exposure and HLA in healthy donors. Generated by immunoSEQ multiplex PCR, the TCRdb table keeps only in-frame clones and is missing some. Counted here are about 200,000 clones, roughly 87% occurring once; the ten biggest clones make up approximately 2%. The sequenced sample consisted of PBMCs. Every receptor here comes from a woman between 18 and 29 years old in good health and CMV-seropositive. Both conserved end residues are part of each CDR3. A D gene is named only where the DNA matches it firmly.

D gene	J gene	V gene	CDR3 length	CDR3 DNA	CDR3 protein
TRBD1	TRBJ2-2	TRBV28	17	TGTGCCAGCAGTTTGCGGACAGGGGAAGATCGATCCGGGGAGCTGTTTTTT	CASSLRTGEDRSGELFF
TRBD2	TRBJ2-1	TRBV9	17	TGTGCCAGCAGCCCCACTAGCGGGAGAGGAAAGTACAATGAGCAGTTCTTC	CASSPTSGRGKYNEQFF
.	TRBJ2-1	TRBV29-1	11	TGCAGCGTCGGGAACTACAATGAGCAGTTCTTC	CSVGNYNEQFF
.	TRBJ2-5	TRBV4-1	13	TGCGCCAGCAGCCACCCCCTCCAGGAGACCCAGTACTTC	CASSHPLQETQYF
TRBD2	TRBJ2-1	TRBV6-5	15	TGTGCCAGCAGTTACTCAACTAGCGGGAACAATGAGCAGTTCTTC	CASSYSTSGNNEQFF
.	TRBJ1-2	TRBV5-1	16	TGCGCCAGCAGCCCTACCCGGACAGCTAGTATCGATGGCTACACCTTC	CASSPTRTASIDGYTF
TRBD2	TRBJ2-7	TRBV11-2	16	TGTGCCAGCAGCTTAGACCCCGGGTGGGAGGGCTCCGAGCAGTACTTC	CASSLDPGWEGSEQYF
.	TRBJ1-2	TRBV7-8	16	TGTGCCAGCAGCCCCTACTGGGTGCTAGAAGAATATGGCTACACCTTC	CASSPYWVLEEYGYTF
TRBD2	TRBJ2-3	TRBV25-1	15	TGTGCCAGCAGTGGGGCTAGCGGGATCACAGATACGCAGTATTTT	CASSGASGITDTQYF
TRBD1	TRBJ2-7	TRBV5-1	15	TGCGCCAGCAGCGGAGGGACAGGGAGTTTATACGAGCAGTACTTC	CASSGGTGSLYEQYF